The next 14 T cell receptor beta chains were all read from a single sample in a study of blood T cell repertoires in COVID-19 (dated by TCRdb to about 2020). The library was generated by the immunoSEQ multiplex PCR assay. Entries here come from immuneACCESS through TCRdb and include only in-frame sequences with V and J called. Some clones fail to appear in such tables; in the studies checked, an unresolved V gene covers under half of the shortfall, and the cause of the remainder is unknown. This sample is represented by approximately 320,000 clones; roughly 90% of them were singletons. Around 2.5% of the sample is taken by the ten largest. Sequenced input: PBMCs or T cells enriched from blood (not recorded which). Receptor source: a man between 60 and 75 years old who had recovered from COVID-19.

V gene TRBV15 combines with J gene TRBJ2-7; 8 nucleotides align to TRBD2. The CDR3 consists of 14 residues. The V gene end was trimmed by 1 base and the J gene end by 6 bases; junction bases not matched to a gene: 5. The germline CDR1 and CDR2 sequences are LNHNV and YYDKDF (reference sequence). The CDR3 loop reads CATSRVAGGSEQYF. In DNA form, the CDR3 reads TGTGCCACCAGCAGAGTGGCGGGAGGTTCCGAGCAGTACTTC.

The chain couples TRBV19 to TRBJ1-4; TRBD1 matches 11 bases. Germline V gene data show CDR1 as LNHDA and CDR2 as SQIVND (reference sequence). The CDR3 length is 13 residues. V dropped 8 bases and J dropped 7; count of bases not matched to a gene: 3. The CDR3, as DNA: TGTGCCAGTGCCGGGACAGGGGGTGAAAAACTGTTTTTT. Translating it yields CASAGTGGEKLFF.

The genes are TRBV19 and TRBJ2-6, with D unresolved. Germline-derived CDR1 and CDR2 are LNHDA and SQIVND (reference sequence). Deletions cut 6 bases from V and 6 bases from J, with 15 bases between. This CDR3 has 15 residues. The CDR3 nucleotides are TGTGCCAGTAGGTCTGTCCTGGCTCAGGCCAACGTCCTGACTTTC. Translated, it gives CASRSVLAQANVLTF.

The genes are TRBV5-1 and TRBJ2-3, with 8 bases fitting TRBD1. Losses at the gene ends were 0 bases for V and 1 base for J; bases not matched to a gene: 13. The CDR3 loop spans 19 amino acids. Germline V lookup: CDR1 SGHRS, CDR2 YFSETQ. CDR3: CASSLGPGTGIQRTDTQYF. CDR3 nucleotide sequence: TGCGCCAGCAGCTTGGGTCCCGGGACAGGAATACAACGCACAGATACGCAGTATTTT.

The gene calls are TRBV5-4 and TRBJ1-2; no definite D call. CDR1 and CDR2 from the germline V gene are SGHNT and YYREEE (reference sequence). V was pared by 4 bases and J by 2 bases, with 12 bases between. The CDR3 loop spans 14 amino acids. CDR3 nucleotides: TGTGCCAGCAGCCCCCCGGGGAAGAACTATGGCTACACCTTC. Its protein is CASSPPGKNYGYTF.

CDR3 in amino acids: CASSSPDNEQFF. CDR3 DNA: TGTGCCAGCAGCTCCCCGGACAATGAGCAGTTCTTC. This chain uses TRBV5-4 with TRBJ2-1; D uncertain. Looked up from germline, CDR1 is SGHNT and CDR2 is YYREEE (reference sequence). The V end lost 3 bases, the J end lost 5 bases, and 6 bases lay between the germline ends. The CDR3 runs 12 residues. Based on the CDR3 plus reference TRBV5-4 and TRBJ2-1, the full variable domain is ETGVTQSPTHLIKTRGQQVTLRCSSQSGHNTVSWYQQALGQGPQFIFQYYREEENGRGNFPPRFSGLQFPNYSSELNVNALELDDSALYLCASSSPDNEQFFGPGTRLTVL.

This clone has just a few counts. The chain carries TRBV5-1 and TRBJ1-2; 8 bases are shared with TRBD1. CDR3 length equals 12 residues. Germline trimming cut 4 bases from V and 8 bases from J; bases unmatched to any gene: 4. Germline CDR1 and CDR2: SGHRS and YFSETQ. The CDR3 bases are TGCGCCAGCAGCACACAGGGGGACGGCTACACCTTC. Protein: CASSTQGDGYTF.

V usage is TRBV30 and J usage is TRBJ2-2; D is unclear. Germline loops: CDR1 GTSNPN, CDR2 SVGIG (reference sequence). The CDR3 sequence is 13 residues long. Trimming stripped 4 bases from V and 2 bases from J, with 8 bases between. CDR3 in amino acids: CAWNFRNTGELFF. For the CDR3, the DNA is TGTGCCTGGAATTTCAGAAACACCGGGGAGCTGTTTTTT.

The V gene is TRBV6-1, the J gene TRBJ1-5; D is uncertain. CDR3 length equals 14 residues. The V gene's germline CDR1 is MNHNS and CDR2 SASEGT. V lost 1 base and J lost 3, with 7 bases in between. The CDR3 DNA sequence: TGTGCCAGCAGTGAAGGGCAGATCAATCAGCCCCAGCATTTT. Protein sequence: CASSEGQINQPQHF.

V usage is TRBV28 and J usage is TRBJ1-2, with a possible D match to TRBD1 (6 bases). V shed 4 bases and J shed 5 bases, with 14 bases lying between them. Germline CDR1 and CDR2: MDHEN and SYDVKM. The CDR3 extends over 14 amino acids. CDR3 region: CASSWSSQGYGYTF. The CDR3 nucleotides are TGTGCCAGCAGTTGGTCCTCGCAGGGGTATGGCTACACCTTC.

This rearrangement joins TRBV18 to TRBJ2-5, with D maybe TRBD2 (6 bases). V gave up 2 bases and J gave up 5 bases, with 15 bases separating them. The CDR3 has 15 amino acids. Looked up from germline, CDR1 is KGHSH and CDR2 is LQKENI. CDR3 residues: CASSPNGGVTETQYF. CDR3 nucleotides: TGTGCCAGCTCACCAAACGGAGGGGTTACGGAGACCCAGTACTTC.

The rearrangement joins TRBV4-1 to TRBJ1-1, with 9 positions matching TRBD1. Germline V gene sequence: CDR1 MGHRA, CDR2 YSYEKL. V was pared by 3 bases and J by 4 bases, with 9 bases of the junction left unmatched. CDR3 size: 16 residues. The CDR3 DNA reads TGCGCCAGCAGCCAGGATTACAGGGGGCCGGGCACTGAAGCTTTCTTT. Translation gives CASSQDYRGPGTEAFF.

CDR3 coding DNA: TGTGCCAGCCAAACAGGGAATGAGCAGTACTTC. Translated, it gives CASQTGNEQYF. The chain links TRBV6-5 to TRBJ2-7, with TRBD1 as a possible D gene (6 bases). V was trimmed by 8 bases and J by 7 bases, leaving 12 bases between them. This CDR3 contains 11 residues. Germline CDR1 reads MNHEY; CDR2 reads SVGAGI.

DNA of the CDR3: TGTGCCAGCAGCGTTTCAGGGTTGGTTTCGGAGACCCAGTACTTC. The encoded protein is CASSVSGLVSETQYF. This chain links TRBV9 with TRBJ2-5, with a weak D call TRBD1 (5 bases). The V end was cut by 2 bases, the J end by 5 bases, with 16 bases between. Germline V gene lookup returns CDR1 SGDLS and CDR2 YYNGEE. The CDR3 length is 15 residues.